This T cell receptor (beta chain) appears in the sequencing data of a study of cytomegalovirus exposure and HLA in healthy donors. Study-wide findings and caveats: A later analysis found TCR association rates differed by HLA locus, highest for DRB1 and lowest for HLA-C. Per a prior analysis, the majority of TCR beta V segments were productive roughly 87% or roughly 30% of the time. Further analysis, carried out later, found HLA-associated TCR beta chains more clonally expanded than equally common other chains.

To note about this clone: What it binds is not known.

The junction had 18 bases not matched to a gene; V was cut back by 4 bases and J by 9 bases. From germline, CDR1 is SEHNR and CDR2 FQNEAQ (reference sequence). The CDR3 length is 17 residues. PCR employed 60 Vbeta and 13 Jbeta primers. The table came from immunoSEQ multiplex PCR; TCRdb's copy has only in-frame clones and leaves some out. The table has 80,000 to 95,000 clones, approximately 84% seen once. This TCR came from a woman aged 18-30 years in good health and CMV-seropositive. The genes are TRBV7-9 and TRBJ2-1, with 7 bases matching TRBD2. The material sequenced was PBMCs. The CDR3 DNA reads TGTGCCAGCAGCTCCCCACACTCTAGCGGCCGGACGGGTGAGCAGTTCTTC. Translation gives CASSSPHSSGRTGEQFF.